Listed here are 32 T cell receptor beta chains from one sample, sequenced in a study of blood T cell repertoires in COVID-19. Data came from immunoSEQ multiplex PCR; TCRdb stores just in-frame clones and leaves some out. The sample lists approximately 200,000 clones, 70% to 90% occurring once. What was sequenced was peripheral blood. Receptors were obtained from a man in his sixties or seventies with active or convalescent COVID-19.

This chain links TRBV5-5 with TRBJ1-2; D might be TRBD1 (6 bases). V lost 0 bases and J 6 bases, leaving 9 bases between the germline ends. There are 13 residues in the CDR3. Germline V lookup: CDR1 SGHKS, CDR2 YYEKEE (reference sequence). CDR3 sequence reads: CASSLVGGHGYTF. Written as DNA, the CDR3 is TGTGCCAGCAGCTTGGTAGGGGGACATGGCTACACCTTC. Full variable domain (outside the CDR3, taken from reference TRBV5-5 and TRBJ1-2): DAGVTQSPTHLIKTRGQQVTLRCSPISGHKSVSWYQQVLGQGPQFIFQYYEKEERGRGNFPDRFSARQFPNYSSELNVNALLLGDSALYLCASSLVGGHGYTFGSGTRLTVV.

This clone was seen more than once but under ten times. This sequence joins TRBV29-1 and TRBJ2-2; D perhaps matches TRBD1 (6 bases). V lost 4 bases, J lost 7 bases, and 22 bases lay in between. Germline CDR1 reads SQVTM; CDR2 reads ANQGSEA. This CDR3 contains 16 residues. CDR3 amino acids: CSVVLLASGVDGELFF. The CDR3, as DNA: TGCAGCGTTGTTCTGTTGGCTTCAGGGGTTGACGGGGAGCTGTTTTTT.

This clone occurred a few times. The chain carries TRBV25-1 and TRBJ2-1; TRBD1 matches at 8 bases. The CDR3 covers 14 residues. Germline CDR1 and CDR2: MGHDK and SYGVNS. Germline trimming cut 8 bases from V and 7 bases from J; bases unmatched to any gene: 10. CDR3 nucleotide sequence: TGTGCCAGCGTCCAGACAGGGGTGTATAATGAGCAGTTCTTC. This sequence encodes CASVQTGVYNEQFF.

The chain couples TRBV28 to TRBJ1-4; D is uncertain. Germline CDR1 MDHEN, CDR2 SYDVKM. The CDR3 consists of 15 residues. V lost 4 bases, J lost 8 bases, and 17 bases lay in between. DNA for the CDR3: TGTGCCAGCAGTTCCCGACTCCTGTCGTTCGAAAAACTGTTTTTT. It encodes CASSSRLLSFEKLFF.

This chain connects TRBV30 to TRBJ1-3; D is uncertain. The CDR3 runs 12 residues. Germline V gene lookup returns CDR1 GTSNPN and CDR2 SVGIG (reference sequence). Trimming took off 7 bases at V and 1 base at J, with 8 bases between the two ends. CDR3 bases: TGTGCCTCCCGGGAGTCTGGAAACACCATATATTTT. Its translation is CASRESGNTIYF.

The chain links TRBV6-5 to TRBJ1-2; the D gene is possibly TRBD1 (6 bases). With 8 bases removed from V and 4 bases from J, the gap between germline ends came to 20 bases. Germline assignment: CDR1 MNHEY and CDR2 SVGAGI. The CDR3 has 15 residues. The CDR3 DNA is TGTGCCAGCGAGACGGCCCCGGGACATTCCTATGGCTACACCTTC. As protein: CASETAPGHSYGYTF.

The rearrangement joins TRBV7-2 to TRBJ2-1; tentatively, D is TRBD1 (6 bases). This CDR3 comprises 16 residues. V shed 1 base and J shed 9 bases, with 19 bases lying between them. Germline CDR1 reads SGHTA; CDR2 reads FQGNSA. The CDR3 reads CASSLVDLGLGAEQFF. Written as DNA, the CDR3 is TGTGCCAGCAGCTTAGTCGACTTAGGTCTGGGGGCTGAGCAGTTCTTC. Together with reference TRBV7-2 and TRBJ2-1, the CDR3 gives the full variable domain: GAGVSQSPSNKVTEKGKDVELRCDPISGHTALYWYRQSLGQGLEFLIYFQGNSAPDKSGLPSDRFSAERTGGSVSTLTIQRTQQEDSAVYLCASSLVDLGLGAEQFFGPGTRLTVL.

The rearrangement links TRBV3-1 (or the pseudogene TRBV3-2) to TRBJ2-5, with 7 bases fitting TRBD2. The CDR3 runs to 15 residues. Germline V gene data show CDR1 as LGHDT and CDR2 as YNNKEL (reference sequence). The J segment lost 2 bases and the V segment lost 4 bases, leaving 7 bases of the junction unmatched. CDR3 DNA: TGTGCCAGCAGCCCTCGGGACTACGGACAAGAGACCCAGTACTTC. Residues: CASSPRDYGQETQYF.

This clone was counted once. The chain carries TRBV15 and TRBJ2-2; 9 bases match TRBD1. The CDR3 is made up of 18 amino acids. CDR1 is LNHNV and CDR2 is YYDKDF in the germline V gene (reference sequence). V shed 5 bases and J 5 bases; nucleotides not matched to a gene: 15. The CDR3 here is CATSRHATGTGRTGELFF. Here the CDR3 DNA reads TGTGCCACCAGCCGACACGCGACCGGGACAGGGAGGACCGGGGAGCTGTTTTTT.

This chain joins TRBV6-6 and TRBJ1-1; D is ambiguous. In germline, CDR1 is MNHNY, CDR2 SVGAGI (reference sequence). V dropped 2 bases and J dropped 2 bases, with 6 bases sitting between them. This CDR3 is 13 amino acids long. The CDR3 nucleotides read TGTGCCAGCAGTTACATTCTTAACACTGAAGCTTTCTTT. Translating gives CASSYILNTEAFF.

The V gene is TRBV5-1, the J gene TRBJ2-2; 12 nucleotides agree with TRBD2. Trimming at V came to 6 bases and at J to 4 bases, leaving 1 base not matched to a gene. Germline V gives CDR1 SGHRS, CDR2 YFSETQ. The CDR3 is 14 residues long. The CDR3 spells CASKTSGSTGELFF. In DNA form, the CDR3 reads TGCGCCAGCAAGACTAGCGGGAGCACCGGGGAGCTGTTTTTT.

The CDR3 loop is CASSRAQTGPGIIYEQYF. For the CDR3, the DNA is TGCGCCAGCAGCCGCGCACAAACCGGACCAGGGATAATTTACGAGCAGTACTTC. This chain links TRBV4-3 with TRBJ2-7, with a tentative D call TRBD1 (5 bases). Germline values: CDR1 LGHNA, CDR2 YSLEER. With 4 bases removed from V and 4 bases from J, the gap between germline ends came to 26 bases. The CDR3 spans 18 residues.

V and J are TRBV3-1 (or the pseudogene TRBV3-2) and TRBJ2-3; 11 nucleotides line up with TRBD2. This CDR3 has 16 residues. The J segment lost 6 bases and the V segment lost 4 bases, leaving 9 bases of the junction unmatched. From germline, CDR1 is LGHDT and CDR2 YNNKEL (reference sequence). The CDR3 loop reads CASSRPSGGPADTQYF. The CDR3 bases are TGTGCCAGCAGCCGGCCTAGCGGGGGGCCGGCGGATACGCAGTATTTT.

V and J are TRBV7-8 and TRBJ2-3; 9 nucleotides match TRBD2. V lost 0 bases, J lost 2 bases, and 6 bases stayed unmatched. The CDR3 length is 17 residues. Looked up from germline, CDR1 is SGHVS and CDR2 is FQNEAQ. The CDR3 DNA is TGTGCCAGCAGCTTAGCGGTCTCTAGCGGGAACACAGATACGCAGTATTTT. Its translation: CASSLAVSSGNTDTQYF. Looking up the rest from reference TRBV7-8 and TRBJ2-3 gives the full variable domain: GAGVSQSPRYKVAKRGQDVALRCDPISGHVSLFWYQQALGQGPEFLTYFQNEAQLDKSGLPSDRFFAERPEGSVSTLKIQRTQQEDSAVYLCASSLAVSSGNTDTQYFGPGTRLTVL.

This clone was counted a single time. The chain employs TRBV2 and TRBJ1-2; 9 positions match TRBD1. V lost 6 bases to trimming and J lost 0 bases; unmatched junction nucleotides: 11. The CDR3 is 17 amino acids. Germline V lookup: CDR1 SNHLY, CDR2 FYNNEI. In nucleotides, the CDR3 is TGTGCCAGCAGCCCCGGACAGGGGATTGAAGCTAACTATGGCTACACCTTC. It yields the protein CASSPGQGIEANYGYTF.

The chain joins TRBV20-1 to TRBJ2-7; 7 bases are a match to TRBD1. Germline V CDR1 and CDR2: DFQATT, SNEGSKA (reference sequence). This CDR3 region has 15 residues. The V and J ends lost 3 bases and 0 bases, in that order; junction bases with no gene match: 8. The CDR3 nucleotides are TGCAGTGCTAGTGAATTAGGGGACAGCTCCTACGAGCAGTACTTC. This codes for CSASELGDSSYEQYF.

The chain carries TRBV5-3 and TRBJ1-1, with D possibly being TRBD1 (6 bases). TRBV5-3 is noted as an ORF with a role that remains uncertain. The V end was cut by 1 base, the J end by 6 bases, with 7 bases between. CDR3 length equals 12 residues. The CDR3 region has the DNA TGTGCCAGAAGCTTGAAGGGGGCTGAAGCTTTCTTT. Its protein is CARSLKGAEAFF.

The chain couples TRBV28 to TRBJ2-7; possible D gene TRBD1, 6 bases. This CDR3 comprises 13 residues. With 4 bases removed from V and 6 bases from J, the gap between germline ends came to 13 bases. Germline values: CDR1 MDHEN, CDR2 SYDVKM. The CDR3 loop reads CASSSLQGLEQYF. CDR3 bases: TGTGCCAGCAGTTCGCTACAGGGCCTCGAGCAGTACTTC. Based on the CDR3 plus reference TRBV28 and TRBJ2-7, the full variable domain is DVKVTQSSRYLVKRTGEKVFLECVQDMDHENMFWYRQDPGLGLRLIYFSYDVKMKEKGDIPEGYSVSREKKERFSLILESASTNQTSMYLCASSSLQGLEQYFGPGTRLTVT.

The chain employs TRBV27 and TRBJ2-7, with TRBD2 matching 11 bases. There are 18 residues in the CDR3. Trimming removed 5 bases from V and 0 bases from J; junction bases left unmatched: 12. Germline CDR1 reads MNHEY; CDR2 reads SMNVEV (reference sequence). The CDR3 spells CASSPRTQTSGNSYEQYF. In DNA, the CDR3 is TGTGCCAGCAGTCCAAGGACACAGACTAGCGGGAACTCCTACGAGCAGTACTTC.

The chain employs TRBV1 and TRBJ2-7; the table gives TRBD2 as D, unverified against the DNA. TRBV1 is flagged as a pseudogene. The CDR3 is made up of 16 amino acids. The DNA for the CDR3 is TGCACCAGCAGCCAAGAGAAAGCGGGAGGACGTTCCGAGCAGTACTTC. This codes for CTSSQEKAGGRSEQYF.

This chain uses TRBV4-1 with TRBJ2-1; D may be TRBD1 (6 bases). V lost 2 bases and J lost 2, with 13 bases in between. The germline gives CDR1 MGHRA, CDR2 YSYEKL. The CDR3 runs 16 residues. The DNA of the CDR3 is TGCGCCAGCAGCCAACTTCCAGGGGCAACCTACAATGAGCAGTTCTTC. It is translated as CASSQLPGATYNEQFF.

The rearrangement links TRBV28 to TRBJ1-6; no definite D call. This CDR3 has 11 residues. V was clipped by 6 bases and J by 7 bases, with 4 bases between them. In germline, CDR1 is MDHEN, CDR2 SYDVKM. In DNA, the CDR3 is TGTGCCAGCAGGGCCAATTCACCCCTCCACTTT. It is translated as CASRANSPLHF.

The CDR3 region is CASSSRLGGNEKLFF. CDR3 in DNA: TGTGCCAGCAGTTCCCGGTTGGGGGGGAATGAAAAACTGTTTTTT. V usage is TRBV6-5 and J usage is TRBJ1-4; D is perhaps TRBD1 (5 bases). The CDR3 is 15 amino acids. Germline values: CDR1 MNHEY, CDR2 SVGAGI. V gave up 4 bases and J gave up 5 bases, with 14 bases separating them.

The CDR3 loop reads CASSPPQGRDNEQFF. In DNA, the CDR3 is TGTGCCAGCAGCCCTCCGCAGGGGAGGGACAATGAGCAGTTCTTC. The chain recombines TRBV5-4 with TRBJ2-1; D is possibly TRBD2 (7 bases). V dropped 4 bases and J dropped 5 bases, with 16 bases sitting between them. The CDR3 runs to 15 residues. Per germline, CDR1 SGHNT and CDR2 YYREEE (reference sequence).

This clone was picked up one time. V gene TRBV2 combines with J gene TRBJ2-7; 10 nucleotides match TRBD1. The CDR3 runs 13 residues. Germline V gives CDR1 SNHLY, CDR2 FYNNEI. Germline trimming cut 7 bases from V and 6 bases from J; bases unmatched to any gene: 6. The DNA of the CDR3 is TGTGCCAGCACCCAGGACAGGGGGTTCGAGCAGTACTTC. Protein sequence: CASTQDRGFEQYF.

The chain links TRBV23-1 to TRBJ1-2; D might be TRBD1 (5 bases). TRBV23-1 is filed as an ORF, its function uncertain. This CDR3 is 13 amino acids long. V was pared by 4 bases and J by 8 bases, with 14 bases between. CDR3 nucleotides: TGCGCCAGCAGTCGGGCAGGGATACGCGGCTACACCTTC. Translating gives CASSRAGIRGYTF.

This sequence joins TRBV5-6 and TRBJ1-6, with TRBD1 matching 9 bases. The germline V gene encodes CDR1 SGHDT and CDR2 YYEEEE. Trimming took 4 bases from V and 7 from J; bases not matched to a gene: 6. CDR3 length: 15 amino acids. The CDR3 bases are TGTGCCAGCAGCCCGTCCGGGACAGGGAATTCACCCCTCCACTTT. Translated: CASSPSGTGNSPLHF. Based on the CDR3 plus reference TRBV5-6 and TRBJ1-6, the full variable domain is DAGVTQSPTHLIKTRGQQVTLRCSPKSGHDTVSWYQQALGQGPQFIFQYYEEEERQRGNFPDRFSGHQFPNYSSELNVNALLLGDSALYLCASSPSGTGNSPLHFGNGTRLTVT.

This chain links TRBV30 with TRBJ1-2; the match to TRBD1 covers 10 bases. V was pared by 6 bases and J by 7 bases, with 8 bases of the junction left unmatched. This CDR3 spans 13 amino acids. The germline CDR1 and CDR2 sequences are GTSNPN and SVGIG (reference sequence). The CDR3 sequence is CACPGQGVFGYTF. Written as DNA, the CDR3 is TGTGCCTGCCCCGGACAGGGGGTTTTTGGCTACACCTTC.

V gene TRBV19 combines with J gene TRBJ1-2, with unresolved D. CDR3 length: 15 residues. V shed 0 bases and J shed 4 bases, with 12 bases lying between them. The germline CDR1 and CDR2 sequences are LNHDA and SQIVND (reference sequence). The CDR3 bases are TGTGCCAGTAGTATAGACCCAATCGGTATCTATGGCTACACCTTC. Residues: CASSIDPIGIYGYTF.

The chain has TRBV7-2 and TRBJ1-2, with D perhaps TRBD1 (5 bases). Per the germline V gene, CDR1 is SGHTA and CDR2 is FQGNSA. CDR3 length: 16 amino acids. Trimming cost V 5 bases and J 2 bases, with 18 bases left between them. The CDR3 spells CASSTRPGVLNYGYTF. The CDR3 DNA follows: TGTGCCAGCAGCACCAGACCGGGGGTATTAAACTATGGCTACACCTTC.

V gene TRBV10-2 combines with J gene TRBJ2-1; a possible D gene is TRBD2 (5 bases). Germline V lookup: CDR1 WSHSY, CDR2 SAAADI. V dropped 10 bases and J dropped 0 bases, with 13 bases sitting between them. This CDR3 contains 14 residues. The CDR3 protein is CATARRVSYNEQFF. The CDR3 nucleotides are TGCGCCACAGCCCGGCGGGTCTCCTACAATGAGCAGTTCTTC.

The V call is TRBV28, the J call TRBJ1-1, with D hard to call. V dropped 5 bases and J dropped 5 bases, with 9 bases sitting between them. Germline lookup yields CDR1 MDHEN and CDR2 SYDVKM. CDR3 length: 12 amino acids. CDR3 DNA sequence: TGTGCCAGCAGTATGTATGAGACTGAAGCTTTCTTT. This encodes CASSMYETEAFF.